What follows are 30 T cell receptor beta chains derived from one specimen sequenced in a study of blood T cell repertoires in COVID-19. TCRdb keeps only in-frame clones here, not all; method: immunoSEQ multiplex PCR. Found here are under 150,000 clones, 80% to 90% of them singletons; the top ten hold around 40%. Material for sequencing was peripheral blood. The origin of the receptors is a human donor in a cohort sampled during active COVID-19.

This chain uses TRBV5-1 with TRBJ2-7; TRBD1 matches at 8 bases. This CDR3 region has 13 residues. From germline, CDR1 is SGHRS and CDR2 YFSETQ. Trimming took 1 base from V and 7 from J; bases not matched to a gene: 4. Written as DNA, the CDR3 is TGCGCCAGCAGCTTGACACAGGGGGGTGAGCAGTACTTC. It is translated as CASSLTQGGEQYF.

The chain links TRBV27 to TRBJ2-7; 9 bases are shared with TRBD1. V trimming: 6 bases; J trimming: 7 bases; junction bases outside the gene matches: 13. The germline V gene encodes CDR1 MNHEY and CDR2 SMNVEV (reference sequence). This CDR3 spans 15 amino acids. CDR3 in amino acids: CASRLLRDRVREQYF. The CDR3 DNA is TGTGCCAGCAGGCTGCTCCGGGACAGGGTGAGAGAGCAGTACTTC.

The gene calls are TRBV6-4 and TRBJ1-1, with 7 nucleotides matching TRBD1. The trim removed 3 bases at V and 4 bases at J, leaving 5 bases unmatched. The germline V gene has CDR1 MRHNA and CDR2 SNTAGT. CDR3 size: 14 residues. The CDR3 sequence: CASSEGRGATEAFF. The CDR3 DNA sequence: TGTGCCAGCAGTGAGGGCAGGGGGGCCACTGAAGCTTTCTTT.

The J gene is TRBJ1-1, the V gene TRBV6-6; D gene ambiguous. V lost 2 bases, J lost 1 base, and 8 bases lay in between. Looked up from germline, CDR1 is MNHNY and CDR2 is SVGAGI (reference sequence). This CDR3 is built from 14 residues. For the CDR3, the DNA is TGTGCCAGCAGTTACCCCGGTCGGAACACTGAAGCTTTCTTT. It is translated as CASSYPGRNTEAFF.

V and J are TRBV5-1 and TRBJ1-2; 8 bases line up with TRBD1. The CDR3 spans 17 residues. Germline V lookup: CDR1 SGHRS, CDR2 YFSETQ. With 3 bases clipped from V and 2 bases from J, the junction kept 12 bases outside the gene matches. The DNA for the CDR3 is TGCGCCAGCAGCTGGACCGCTCCGGGACAGGCAAACTATGGCTACACCTTC. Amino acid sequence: CASSWTAPGQANYGYTF.

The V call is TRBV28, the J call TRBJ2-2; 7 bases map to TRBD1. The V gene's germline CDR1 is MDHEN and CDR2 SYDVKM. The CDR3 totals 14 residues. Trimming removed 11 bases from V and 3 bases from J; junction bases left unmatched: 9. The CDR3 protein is CAGMGQSYTGELFF. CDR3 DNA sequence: TGTGCCGGGATGGGACAGTCTTACACCGGGGAGCTGTTTTTT.

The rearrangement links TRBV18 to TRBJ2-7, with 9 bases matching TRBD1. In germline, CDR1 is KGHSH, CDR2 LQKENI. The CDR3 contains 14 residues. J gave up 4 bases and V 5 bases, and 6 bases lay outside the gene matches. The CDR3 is CASSLQGASYEQYF. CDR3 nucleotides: TGTGCCAGCTCATTACAGGGGGCTTCTTACGAGCAGTACTTC.

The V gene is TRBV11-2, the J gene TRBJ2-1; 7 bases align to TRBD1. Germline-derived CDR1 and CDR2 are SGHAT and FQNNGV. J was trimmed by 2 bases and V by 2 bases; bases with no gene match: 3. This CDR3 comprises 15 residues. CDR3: CASSLIQGAYNEQFF. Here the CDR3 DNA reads TGTGCCAGCAGCTTAATTCAGGGGGCCTACAATGAGCAGTTCTTC.

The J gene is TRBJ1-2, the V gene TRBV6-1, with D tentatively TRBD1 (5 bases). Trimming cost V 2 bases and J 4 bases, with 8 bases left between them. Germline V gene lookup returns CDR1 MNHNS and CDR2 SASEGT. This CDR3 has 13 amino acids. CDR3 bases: TGTGCCAGCAGTGAACAGGGTAGCTATGGCTACACCTTC. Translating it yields CASSEQGSYGYTF.

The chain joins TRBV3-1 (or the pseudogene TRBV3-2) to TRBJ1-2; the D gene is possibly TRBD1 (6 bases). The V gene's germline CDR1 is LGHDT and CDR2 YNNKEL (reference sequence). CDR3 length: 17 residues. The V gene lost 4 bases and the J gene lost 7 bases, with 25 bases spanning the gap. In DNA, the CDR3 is TGTGCCAGCAGCCCCCGAGTGCAGGGGCGTAAGGTCTCTGGCTACACCTTC. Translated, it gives CASSPRVQGRKVSGYTF.

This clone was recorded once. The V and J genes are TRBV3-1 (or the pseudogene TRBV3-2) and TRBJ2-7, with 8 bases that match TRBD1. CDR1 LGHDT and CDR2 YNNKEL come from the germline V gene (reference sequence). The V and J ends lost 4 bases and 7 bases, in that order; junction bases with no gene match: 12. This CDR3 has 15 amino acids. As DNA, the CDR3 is TGTGCCAGCAGCCTTGTGACAGGGGTCTCGTGGGAGCAGTACTTC. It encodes CASSLVTGVSWEQYF.

CDR3 coding DNA: TGTGCCAGCAGACATATTGTAGCGGGGGGAACAGATACGCAGTATTTT. Translated, it gives CASRHIVAGGTDTQYF. The rearrangement uses TRBV27 and TRBJ2-3; TRBD2 matches 10 bases. CDR1 and CDR2 from the germline V gene are MNHEY and SMNVEV (reference sequence). The CDR3 contains 16 residues. J gave up 3 bases and V 6 bases, and 9 bases lay outside the gene matches.

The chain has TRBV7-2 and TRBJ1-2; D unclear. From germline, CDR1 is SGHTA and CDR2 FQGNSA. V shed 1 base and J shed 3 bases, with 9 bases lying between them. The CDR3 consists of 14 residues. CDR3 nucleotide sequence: TGTGCCAGCAGCTTAGGGCATCATGACTATGGCTACACCTTC. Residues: CASSLGHHDYGYTF.

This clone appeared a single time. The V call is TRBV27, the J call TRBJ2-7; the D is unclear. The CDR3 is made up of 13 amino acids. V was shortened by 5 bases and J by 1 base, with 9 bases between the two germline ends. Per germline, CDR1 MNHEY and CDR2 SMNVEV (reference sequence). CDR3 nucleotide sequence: TGTGCCAGCAGTCTCGCCGGGTCCTACGAGCAGTACTTC. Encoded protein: CASSLAGSYEQYF.

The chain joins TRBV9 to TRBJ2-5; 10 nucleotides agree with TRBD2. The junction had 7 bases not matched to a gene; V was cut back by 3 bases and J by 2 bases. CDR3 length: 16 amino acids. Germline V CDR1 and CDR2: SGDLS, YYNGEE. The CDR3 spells CASSAGVTSGQETQYF. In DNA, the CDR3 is TGTGCCAGCAGCGCGGGGGTGACTAGCGGGCAAGAGACCCAGTACTTC.

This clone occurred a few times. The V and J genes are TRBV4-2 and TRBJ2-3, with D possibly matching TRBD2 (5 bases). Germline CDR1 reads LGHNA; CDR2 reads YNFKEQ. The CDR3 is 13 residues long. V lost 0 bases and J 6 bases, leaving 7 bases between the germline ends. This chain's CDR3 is CASSQDRGDTQYF. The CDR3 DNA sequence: TGTGCCAGCAGCCAAGATCGCGGGGATACGCAGTATTTT.

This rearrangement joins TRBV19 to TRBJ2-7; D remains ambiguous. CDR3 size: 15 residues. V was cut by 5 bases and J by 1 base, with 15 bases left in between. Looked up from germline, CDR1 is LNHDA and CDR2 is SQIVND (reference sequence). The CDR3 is CASSLTRGWSYEQYF. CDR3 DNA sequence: TGTGCCAGTAGTCTCACGAGAGGATGGTCCTACGAGCAGTACTTC.

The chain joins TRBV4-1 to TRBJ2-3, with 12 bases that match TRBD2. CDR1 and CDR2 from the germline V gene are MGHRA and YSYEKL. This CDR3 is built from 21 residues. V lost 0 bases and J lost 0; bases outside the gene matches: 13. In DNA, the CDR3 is TGCGCCAGCAGCCAAGATAGGGCTAGCGGGGGGGTAGGACGTAGCACAGATACGCAGTATTTT. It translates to CASSQDRASGGVGRSTDTQYF.

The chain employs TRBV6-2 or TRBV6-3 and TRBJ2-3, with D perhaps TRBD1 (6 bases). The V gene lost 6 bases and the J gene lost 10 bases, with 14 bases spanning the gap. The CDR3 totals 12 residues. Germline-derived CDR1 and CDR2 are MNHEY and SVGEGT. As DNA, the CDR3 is TGTGCCAGCAGCCCAGGACAGCCGGCGCAGTATTTT. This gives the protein CASSPGQPAQYF.

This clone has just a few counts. CDR3 protein: CASSSLRTGQDYGYTF. In DNA form, the CDR3 reads TGCGCCAGCAGCTCTCTCCGGACAGGGCAGGACTATGGCTACACCTTC. The rearrangement uses TRBV5-1 and TRBJ1-2; 8 nucleotides line up with TRBD1. The CDR3 loop spans 16 amino acids. V lost 3 bases to trimming and J lost 3 bases; unmatched junction nucleotides: 10. Germline-derived CDR1 and CDR2 are SGHRS and YFSETQ. The full variable domain, rest sourced from reference TRBV5-1 and TRBJ1-2, is KAGVTQTPRYLIKTRGQQVTLSCSPISGHRSVSWYQQTPGQGLQFLFEYFSETQRNKGNFPGRFSGRQFSNSRSEMNVSTLELGDSALYLCASSSLRTGQDYGYTFGSGTRLTVV.

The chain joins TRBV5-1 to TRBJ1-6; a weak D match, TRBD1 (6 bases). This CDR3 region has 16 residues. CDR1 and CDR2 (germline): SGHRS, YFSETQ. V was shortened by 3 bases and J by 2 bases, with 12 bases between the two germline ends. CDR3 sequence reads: CASSSQGQTYNSPLHF. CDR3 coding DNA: TGCGCCAGCAGCTCCCAGGGGCAGACCTATAATTCACCCCTCCACTTT.

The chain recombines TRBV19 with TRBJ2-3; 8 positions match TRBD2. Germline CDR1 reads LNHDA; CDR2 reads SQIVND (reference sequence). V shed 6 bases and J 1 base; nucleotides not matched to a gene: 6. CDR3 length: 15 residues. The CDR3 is CASRDGGAGTDTQYF. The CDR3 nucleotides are TGTGCCAGTAGGGACGGGGGGGCCGGCACAGATACGCAGTATTTT.

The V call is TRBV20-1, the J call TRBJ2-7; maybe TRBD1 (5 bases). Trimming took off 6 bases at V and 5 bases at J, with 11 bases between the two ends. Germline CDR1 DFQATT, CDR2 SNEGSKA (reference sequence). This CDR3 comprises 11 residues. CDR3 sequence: CSAAGYDEQYF. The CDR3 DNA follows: TGCAGTGCCGCAGGGTATGACGAGCAGTACTTC.

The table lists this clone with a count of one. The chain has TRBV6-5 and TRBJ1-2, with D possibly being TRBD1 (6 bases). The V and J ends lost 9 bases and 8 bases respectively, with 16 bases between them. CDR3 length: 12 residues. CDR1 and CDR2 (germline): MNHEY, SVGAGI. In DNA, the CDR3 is TGTGCCAGTTCCCCAGGGGCCGAAGGCTACACCTTC. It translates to CASSPGAEGYTF.

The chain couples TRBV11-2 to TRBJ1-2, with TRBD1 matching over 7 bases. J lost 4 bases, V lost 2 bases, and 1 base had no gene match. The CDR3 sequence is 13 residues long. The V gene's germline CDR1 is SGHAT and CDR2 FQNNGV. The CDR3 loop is CASSLKGAYGYTF. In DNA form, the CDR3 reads TGTGCCAGCAGCTTAAAGGGGGCCTATGGCTACACCTTC.

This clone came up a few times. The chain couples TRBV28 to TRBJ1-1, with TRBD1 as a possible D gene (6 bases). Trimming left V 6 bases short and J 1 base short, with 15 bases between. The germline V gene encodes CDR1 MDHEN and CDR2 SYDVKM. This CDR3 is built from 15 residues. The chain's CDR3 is CASRQGPRGNTEAFF. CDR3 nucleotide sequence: TGTGCCAGCAGACAGGGACCGAGGGGGAACACTGAAGCTTTCTTT.

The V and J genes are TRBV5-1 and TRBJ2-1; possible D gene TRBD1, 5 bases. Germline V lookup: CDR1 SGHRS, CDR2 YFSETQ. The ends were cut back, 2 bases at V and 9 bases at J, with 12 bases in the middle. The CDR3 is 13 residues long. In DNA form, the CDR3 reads TGCGCCAGCAGCTTAAGCAGGGAAGGTGAGCAGTTCTTC. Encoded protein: CASSLSREGEQFF.

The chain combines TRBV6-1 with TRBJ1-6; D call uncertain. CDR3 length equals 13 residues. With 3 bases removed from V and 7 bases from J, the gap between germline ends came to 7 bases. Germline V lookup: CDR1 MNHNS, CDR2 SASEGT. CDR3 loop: CASSEARNSPLHF. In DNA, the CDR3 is TGTGCCAGCAGTGAGGCGAGGAATTCACCCCTCCACTTT.

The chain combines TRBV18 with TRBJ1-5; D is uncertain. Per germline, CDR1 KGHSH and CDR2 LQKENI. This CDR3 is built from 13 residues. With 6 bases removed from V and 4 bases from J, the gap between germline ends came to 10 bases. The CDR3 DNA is TGTGCCAGCTCCGCGACACCGAATCAGCCCCAGCATTTT. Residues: CASSATPNQPQHF. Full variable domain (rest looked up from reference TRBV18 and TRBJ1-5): NAGVMQNPRHLVRRRGQEARLRCSPMKGHSHVYWYRQLPEEGLKFMVYLQKENIIDESGMPKERFSAEFPKEGPSILRIQQVVRGDSAAYFCASSATPNQPQHFGDGTRLSIL.

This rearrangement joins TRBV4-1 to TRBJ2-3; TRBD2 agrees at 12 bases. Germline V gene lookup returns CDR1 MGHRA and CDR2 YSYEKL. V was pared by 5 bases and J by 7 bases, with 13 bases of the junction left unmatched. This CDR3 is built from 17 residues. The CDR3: CASSYQSLAGGRYTQYF. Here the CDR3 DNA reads TGCGCCAGCAGCTATCAGTCCCTAGCGGGGGGGCGGTATACGCAGTATTTT.